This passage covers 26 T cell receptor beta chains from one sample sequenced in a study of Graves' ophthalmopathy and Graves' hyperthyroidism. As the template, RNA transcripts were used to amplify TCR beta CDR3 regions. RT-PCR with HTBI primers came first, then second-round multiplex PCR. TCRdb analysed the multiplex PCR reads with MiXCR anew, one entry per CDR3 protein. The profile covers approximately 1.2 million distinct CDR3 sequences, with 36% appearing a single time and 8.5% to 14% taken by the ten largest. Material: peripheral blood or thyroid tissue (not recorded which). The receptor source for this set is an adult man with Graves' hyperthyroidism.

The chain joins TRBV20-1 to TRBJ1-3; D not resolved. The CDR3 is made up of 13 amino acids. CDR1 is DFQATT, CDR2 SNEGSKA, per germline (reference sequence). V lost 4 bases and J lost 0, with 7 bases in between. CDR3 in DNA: TGCAGTGCTATAACAGACTCTGGAAACACCATATATTTT. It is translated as CSAITDSGNTIYF.

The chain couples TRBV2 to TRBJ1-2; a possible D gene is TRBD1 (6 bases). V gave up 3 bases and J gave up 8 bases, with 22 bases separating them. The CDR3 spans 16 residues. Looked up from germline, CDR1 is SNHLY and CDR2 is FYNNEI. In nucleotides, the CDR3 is TGTGCCAGCAGTGAGGGACCGCGAAACAGGGTGAAGGGCTACACCTTC. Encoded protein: CASSEGPRNRVKGYTF. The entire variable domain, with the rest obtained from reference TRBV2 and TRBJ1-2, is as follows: EPEVTQTPSHQVTQMGQEVILRCVPISNHLYFYWYRQILGQKVEFLVSFYNNEISEKSEIFDDQFSVERPDGSNFTLKIRSTKLEDSAMYFCASSEGPRNRVKGYTFGSGTRLTVV.

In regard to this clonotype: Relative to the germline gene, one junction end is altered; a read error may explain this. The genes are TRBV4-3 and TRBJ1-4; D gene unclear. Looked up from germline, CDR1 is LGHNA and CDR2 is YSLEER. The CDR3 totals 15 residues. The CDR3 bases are TGCGCCAGCAGCCAAGAGGGAACTCCTAATGAAAAACTGGTTTTT. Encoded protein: CASSQEGTPNEKLVF.

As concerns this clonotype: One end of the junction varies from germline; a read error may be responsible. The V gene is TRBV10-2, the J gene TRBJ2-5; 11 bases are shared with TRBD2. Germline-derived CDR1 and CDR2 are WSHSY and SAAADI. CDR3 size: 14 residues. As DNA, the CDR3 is TGTGCCAGCAGATTGACTAGCGGGGAAGAGACCCAGTACTTC. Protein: CASRLTSGEETQYF.

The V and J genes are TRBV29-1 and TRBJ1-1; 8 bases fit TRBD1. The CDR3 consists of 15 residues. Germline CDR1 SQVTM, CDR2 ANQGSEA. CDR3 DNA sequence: TGCAGTGCTAGCACTAGGACAGGGCCCAACACTGAAGCTTTCTTT. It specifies CSASTRTGPNTEAFF. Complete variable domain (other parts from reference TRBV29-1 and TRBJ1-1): SAVISQKPSRDICQRGTSLTIQCQVDSQVTMMFWYRQQPGQSLTLIATANQGSEATYESGFVIDKFPISRPNLTFSTLTVSNMSPEDSSIYLCSASTRTGPNTEAFFGQGTRLTVV.

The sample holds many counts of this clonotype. The CDR3 loop is CASSLVEKGVRPQHF. The CDR3 DNA sequence: TGTGCCAGCAGTTTAGTGGAAAAGGGGGTACGGCCCCAGCATTTT. The chain links TRBV12-3 or TRBV12-4 to TRBJ1-5; D may be TRBD1 (6 bases). The V end lost 1 base, the J end lost 9 bases, and 16 bases lay between the germline ends. The CDR3 spans 15 residues.

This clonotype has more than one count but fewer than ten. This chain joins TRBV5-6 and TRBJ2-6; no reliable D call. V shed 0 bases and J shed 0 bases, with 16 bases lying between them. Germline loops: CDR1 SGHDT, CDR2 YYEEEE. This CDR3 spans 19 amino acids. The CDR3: CASSLVMRQETSGANVLTF. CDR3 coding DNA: TGTGCCAGCAGCTTGGTCATGCGCCAAGAGACCTCTGGGGCCAACGTCCTGACTTTC.

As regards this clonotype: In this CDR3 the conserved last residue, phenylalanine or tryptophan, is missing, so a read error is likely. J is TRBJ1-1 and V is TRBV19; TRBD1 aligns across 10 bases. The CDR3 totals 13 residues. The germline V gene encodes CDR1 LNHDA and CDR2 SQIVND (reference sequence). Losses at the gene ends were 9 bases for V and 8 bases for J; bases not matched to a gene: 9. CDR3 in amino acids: CASSGTGVSEAFS. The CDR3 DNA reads TGTGCCAGCTCCGGGACAGGGGTATCGGAAGCTTTCTCT.

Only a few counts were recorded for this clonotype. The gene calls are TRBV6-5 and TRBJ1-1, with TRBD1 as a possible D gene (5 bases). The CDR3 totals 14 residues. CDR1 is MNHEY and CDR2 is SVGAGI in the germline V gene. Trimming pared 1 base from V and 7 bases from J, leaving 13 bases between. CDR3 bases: TGTGCCAGCAGTTACTTCTTGGGGGGAGGTGAAGCTTTCTTT. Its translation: CASSYFLGGGEAFF.

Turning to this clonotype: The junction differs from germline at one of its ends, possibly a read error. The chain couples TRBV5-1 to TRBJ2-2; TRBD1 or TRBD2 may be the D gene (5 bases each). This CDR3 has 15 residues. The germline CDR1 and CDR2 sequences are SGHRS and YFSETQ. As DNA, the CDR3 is TGTGCCAGCAGCTTGGGGACCTCAAGGACCGGGGAGCTGTTTTTT. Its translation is CASSLGTSRTGELFF.

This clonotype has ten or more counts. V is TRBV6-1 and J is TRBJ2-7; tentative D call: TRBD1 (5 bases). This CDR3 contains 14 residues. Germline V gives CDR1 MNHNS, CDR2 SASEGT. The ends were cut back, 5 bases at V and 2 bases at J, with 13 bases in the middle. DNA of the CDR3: TGTGCCAGCAGTACCGAGGACACGACCTACGAGCAGTACTTC. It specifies CASSTEDTTYEQYF.

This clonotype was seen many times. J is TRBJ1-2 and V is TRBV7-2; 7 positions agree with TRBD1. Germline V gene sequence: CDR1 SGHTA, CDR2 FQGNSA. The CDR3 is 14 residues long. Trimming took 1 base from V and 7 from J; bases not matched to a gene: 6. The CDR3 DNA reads TGTGCCAGCAGCTTAGATAGGGGGCCTCGTGGCTACACCTTC. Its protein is CASSLDRGPRGYTF.

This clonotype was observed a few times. The CDR3 is CASTKTGTGLYEQYF. The CDR3 DNA follows: TGTGCCAGCACCAAAACCGGGACAGGCCTTTACGAGCAGTACTTC. The J gene is TRBJ2-7, the V gene TRBV11-2; 8 bases map to TRBD1. The CDR3 has 15 amino acids. V shed 7 bases, J shed 4 bases, and the junction held 12 bases outside the gene matches. Germline values: CDR1 SGHAT, CDR2 FQNNGV.

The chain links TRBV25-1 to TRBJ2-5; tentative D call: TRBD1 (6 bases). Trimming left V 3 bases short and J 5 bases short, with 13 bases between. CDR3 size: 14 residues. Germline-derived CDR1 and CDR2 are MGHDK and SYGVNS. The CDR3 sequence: CASSEGATIETQYF. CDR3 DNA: TGTGCCAGCAGTGAGGGGGCAACGATTGAGACCCAGTACTTC.

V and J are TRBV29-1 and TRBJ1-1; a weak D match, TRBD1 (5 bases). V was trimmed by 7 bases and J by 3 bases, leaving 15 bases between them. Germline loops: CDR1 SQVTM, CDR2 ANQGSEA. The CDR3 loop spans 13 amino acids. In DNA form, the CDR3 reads TGCAGCGCTAGCCCCAGGGTGGACACTGAAGCTTTCTTT. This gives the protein CSASPRVDTEAFF. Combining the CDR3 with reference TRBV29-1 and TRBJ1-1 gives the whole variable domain SAVISQKPSRDICQRGTSLTIQCQVDSQVTMMFWYRQQPGQSLTLIATANQGSEATYESGFVIDKFPISRPNLTFSTLTVSNMSPEDSSIYLCSASPRVDTEAFFGQGTRLTVV.

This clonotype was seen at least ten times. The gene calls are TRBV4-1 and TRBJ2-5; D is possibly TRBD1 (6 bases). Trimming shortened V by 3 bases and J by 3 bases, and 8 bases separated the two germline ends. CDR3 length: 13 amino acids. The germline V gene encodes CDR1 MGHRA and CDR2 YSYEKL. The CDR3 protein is CASSQAGEETQYF. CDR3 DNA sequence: TGCGCCAGCAGCCAGGCAGGGGAAGAGACCCAGTACTTC.

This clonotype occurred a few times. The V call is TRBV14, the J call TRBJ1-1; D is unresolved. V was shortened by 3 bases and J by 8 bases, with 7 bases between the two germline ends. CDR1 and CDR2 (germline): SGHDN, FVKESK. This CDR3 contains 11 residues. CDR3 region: CASSHGAEAFF. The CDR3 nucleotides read TGTGCCAGCAGCCACGGCGCAGAAGCTTTCTTT.

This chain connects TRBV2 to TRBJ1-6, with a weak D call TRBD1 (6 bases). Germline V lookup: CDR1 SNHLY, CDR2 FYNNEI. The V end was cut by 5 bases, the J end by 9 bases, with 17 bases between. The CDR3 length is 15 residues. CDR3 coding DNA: TGTGCCAGCAGTTTCAAAGGGGGGCTGACTTCACCCCTCCACTTT. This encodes CASSFKGGLTSPLHF.

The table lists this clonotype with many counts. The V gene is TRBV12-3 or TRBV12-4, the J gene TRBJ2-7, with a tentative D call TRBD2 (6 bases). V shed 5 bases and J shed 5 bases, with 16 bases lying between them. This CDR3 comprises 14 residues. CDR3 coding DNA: TGTGCCAGCAGTCCCAGGAGGGGAGTCCACGAGCAGTACTTC. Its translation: CASSPRRGVHEQYF.

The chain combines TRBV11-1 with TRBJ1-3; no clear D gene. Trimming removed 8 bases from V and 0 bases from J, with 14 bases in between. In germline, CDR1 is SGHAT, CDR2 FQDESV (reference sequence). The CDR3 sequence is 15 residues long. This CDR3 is CASERPGFSGNTIYF. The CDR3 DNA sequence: TGTGCCAGCGAACGACCGGGGTTCTCTGGAAACACCATATATTTT.

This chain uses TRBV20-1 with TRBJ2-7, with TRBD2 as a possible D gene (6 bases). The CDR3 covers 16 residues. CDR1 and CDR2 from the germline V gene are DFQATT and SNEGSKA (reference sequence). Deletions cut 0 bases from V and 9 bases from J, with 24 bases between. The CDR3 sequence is CSARDLTGDNIVRQYF. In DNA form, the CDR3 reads TGCAGTGCTAGAGATTTAACGGGAGATAATATTGTAAGGCAGTACTTC.

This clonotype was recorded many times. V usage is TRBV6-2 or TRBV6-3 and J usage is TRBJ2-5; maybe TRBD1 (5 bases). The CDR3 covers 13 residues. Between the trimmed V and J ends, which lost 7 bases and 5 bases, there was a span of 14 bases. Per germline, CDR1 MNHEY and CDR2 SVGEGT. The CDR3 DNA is TGTGCCAGCAAGGGGCCGTATTGGGAGACCCAGTACTTC. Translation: CASKGPYWETQYF.

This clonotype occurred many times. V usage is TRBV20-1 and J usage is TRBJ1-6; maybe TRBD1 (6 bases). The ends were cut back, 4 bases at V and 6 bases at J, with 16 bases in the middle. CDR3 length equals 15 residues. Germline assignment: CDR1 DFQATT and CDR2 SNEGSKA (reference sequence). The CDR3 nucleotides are TGCAGTGCTACAGAAGGGGGGACAAGTAATTCACCCCTCCACTTT. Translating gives CSATEGGTSNSPLHF.

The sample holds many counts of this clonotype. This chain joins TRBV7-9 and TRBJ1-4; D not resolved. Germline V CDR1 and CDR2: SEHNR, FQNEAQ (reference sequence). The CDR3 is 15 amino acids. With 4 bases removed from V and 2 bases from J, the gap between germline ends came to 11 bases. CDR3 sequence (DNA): TGTGCCAGCAGCTCGAGGACGGAGACTAATGAAAAACTGTTTTTT. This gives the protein CASSSRTETNEKLFF.

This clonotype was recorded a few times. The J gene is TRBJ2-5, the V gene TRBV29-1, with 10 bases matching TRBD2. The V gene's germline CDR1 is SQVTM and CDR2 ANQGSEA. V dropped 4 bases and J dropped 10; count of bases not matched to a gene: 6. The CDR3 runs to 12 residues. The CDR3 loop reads CSVAVGLASQYF. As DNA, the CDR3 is TGCAGCGTTGCGGTGGGACTAGCGAGCCAGTACTTC.

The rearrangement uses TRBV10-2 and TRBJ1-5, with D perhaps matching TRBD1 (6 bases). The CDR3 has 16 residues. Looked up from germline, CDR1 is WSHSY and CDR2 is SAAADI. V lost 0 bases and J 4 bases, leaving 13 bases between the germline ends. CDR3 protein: CASSESWDKQNQPQHF. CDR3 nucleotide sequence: TGCGCCAGCAGTGAGTCGTGGGACAAACAAAATCAGCCCCAGCATTTT.